Sequencing of this TCR beta chain was carried out in a study of T cell responses to AZD1222 COVID-19 vaccine. Points from the study as a whole: Spike-specific TCR breadth and depth were elevated following two AZD1222 doses. Without day 14 samples, only post-peak T cell repertoires were studied. CD4 TCRs associated with vaccination spanned spike, dominating at 160-218 and 743-854. White British donors predominated, females outnumbered males, and clonal diversity was possibly underestimated.

Comment on this clone: Its cognate antigen is unknown.

Clones were read by immunoSEQ multiplex PCR, and TCRdb kept only the in-frame ones, dropping some. The sample carries roughly 120,000 clones, around 87% recorded once. The CDR3 consists of 16 residues. Germline assignment: CDR1 SGHTA and CDR2 FQGNSA. V lost 5 bases, J lost 1 base, and 17 bases lay in between. The sequencing used peripheral blood, collected 28 days after the second AZD1222 dose. This chain connects TRBV7-2 to TRBJ2-5; D may be TRBD2 (6 bases). This TCR derives from an adult who received the AZD1222 COVID-19 vaccine. As DNA, the CDR3 is TGTGCCAGCAGCCCTTCGTCAGTAGCGGTCCAAGAGACCCAGTACTTC. This codes for CASSPSSVAVQETQYF.